The entry below describes one T cell receptor beta chain. Its antigen is undetermined. The source of the sample is a study of chemoradiotherapy in HPV16-positive cancers. General study points: Only a couple of HPV16-positive patients supplied the functional HPV-specificity definition.

Repertoires were sampled repeatedly during chemoradiotherapy. Sequencing was performed with immunoSEQ multiplex PCR; in TCRdb, only in-frame clones are kept and a portion is missing. Of 950 to 1,000 clones in the sample, under 90% were seen once. Source: tumor tissue, taken from a patient who underwent chemoradiotherapy. The source is a human donor with HPV-associated anogenital cancer.

This CDR3 reads CASSGGTFQETQYF. The CDR3 region has the DNA TGTGCCAGTAGTGGGGGGACTTTTCAAGAGACCCAGTACTTC. The chain employs TRBV19 and TRBJ2-5; weak D call: TRBD2 (6 bases). This CDR3 region has 14 residues. The ends were cut back, 5 bases at V and 2 bases at J, with 12 bases in the middle. CDR1 and CDR2 (germline): LNHDA, SQIVND (reference sequence).